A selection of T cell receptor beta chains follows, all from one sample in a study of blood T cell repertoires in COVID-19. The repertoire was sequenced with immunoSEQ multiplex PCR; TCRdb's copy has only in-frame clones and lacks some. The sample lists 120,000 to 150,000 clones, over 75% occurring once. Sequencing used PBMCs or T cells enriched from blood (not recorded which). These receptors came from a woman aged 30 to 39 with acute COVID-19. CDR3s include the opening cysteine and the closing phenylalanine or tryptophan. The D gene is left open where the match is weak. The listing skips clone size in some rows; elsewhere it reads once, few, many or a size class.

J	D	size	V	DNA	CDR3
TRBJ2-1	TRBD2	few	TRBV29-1	TGCAGCGTTGATATAGTACTAGCGGGGTTGTACAATGAGCAGTTCTTC	CSVDIVLAGLYNEQFF
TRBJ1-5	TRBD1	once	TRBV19	TGTGCCAGCAGTACGAGACAGGGGGCAAGCAATCAGCCCCAGCATTTT	CASSTRQGASNQPQHF
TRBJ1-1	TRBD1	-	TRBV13	TGTGCCAGCAGCTACTGGACAGGAACTGAAGCTTTCTTT	CASSYWTGTEAFF
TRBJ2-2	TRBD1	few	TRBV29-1	TGCAGCGTTGGAACCCCGGGACAGGGCACCGGGGAGCTGTTTTTT	CSVGTPGQGTGELFF
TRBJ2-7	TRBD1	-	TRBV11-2	TGTGCCAGCAGCTTACTTCAGGGGGCGTCCGAGCAGTACTTC	CASSLLQGASEQYF
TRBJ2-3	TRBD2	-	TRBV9	TGTGCCAGCAGCTTGGGGCGGGGAGGGGACACAGATACGCAGTATTTT	CASSLGRGGDTDTQYF
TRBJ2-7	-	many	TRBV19	TGTGCCAGTAGTATAGGGGACTCCTACTACGAGCAGTACTTC	CASSIGDSYYEQYF
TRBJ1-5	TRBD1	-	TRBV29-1	TGCAGCGTACAGGGGGGAGTCAATCAGCCCCAGCATTTT	CSVQGGVNQPQHF
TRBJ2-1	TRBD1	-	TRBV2	TGTGCCAGCAGTGGGGGACAGGGAGGTCTTGAGCAGTTCTTC	CASSGGQGGLEQFF
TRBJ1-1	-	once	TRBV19	TGTGCCAGTAGGATAGGGAGAGAAATATACACTGAAGCTTTCTTT	CASRIGREIYTEAFF
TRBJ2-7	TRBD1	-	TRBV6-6	TGTGCCAGCAGTTACGACAGGGGATCCTACGAGCAGTACTTC	CASSYDRGSYEQYF
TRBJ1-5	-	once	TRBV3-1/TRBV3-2	TGTGCCAGCAGCCCGGACATTGGGGTATATCAGCCCCAGCATTTT	CASSPDIGVYQPQHF
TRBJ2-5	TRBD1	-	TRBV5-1	TGCGCCAGCAGCTTGGAGACAGGGGTCGAGGAGACCCAGTACTTC	CASSLETGVEETQYF
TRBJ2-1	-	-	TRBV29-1	TGCAGCGCCCAGGTCGGGGTTTTGTACAATGAGCAGTTCTTC	CSAQVGVLYNEQFF
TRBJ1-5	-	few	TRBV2	TGTGCCAGCAGTGACGCCAGGGTAGAAGGTCTCTCTTTTAAGCCCCAGCATTTT	CASSDARVEGLSFKPQHF
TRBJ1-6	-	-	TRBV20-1	TGCAGTGCTAGTGCGGACAGCAATTCACCCCTCCACTTT	CSASADSNSPLHF
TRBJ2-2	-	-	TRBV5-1	TGCGCCAGCAGCTTATCAGGGAGGCCGAACACCGGGGAGCTGTTTTTT	CASSLSGRPNTGELFF
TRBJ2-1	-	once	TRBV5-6	TGTGCCAGCAGCTTGGGTCGTCGGCGGGAGCAGTTCTTC	CASSLGRRREQFF
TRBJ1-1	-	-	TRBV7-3	TGTGCCAGCAGCCCCAAGGCGACAGGAATGAACACTGAAGCTTTCTTT	CASSPKATGMNTEAFF
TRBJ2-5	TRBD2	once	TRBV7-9	TGTGCCAGCAGCTTAGTTCGGGGGAGGGAAGAGACCCAGTACTTC	CASSLVRGREETQYF
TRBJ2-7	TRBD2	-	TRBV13	TGTGCCAGCAGCTTGGAGGGACTAGCGGGAGGGCCTGGGGAGCAGTACTTC	CASSLEGLAGGPGEQYF
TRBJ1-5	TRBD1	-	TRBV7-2	TGTGCCAGCAGCTCTATGGGGACAGATGGTCAGCCCCAGCATTTT	CASSSMGTDGQPQHF
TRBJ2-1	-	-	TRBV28	TGTGCCAGCACAGGCGGGGTGACCTACAATGAGCAGTTCTTC	CASTGGVTYNEQFF
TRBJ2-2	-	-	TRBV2	TGTGCCAGCAGTGCGAGATCCACGAACACCGGGGAGCTGTTTTTT	CASSARSTNTGELFF
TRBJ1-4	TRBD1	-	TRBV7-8	TGTGCCAGCAGCCTACAGGGGCGGGATAATGAAAAACTGTTTTTT	CASSLQGRDNEKLFF